The next 6 T cell receptor beta chains were all read from a single sample in a study of blood T cell repertoires in COVID-19. Profiled with immunoSEQ multiplex PCR; TCRdb holds only in-frame clones, not every one. Among around 320,000 clones listed, about 90% were seen once. Sequenced material: PBMCs or T cells enriched from blood (not recorded which). Receptors originate from a woman aged 18 to 35 with acute COVID-19.

CDR3: CASNPPAAANYGYTF. The CDR3 nucleotides are TGTGCCAGCAACCCCCCTGCGGCTGCAAACTATGGCTACACCTTC. This chain connects TRBV11-2 to TRBJ1-2; D not certain. This CDR3 spans 15 amino acids. Germline-derived CDR1 and CDR2 are SGHAT and FQNNGV. V lost 7 bases, J lost 2 bases, and 17 bases lay in between.

This sequence joins TRBV11-2 and TRBJ2-1, with D uncertain. The V end lost 1 base, the J end lost 5 bases, and 9 bases lay between the germline ends. Germline CDR1 is SGHAT and CDR2 is FQNNGV. This CDR3 region has 14 residues. DNA of the CDR3: TGTGCCAGCAGCTTAGTATCGGGTGACAATGAGCAGTTCTTC. It is translated as CASSLVSGDNEQFF.

The chain recombines TRBV6-1 with TRBJ2-2, with D possibly matching TRBD2 (6 bases). Germline V gene sequence: CDR1 MNHNS, CDR2 SASEGT. V was pared by 4 bases and J by 8 bases, with 23 bases between. The CDR3 runs 17 residues. CDR3 amino acids: CASSAPTRARKTGELFF. CDR3 in DNA: TGTGCCAGCAGTGCCCCGACTAGGGCCCGTAAAACAGGGGAGCTGTTTTTT.

J is TRBJ2-1 and V is TRBV5-1, with 11 bases identical to TRBD2. CDR1 is SGHRS, CDR2 YFSETQ, per germline. The V segment lost 0 bases and the J segment 8 bases; nucleotides outside the gene matches: 7. The CDR3 runs 16 residues. As DNA, the CDR3 is TGCGCCAGCAGCTTGGTGCGGGGACTAGCGGTCTATGAGCAGTTCTTC. It encodes CASSLVRGLAVYEQFF.

The CDR3 protein is CASSVEQGNQPQHF. In DNA, the CDR3 is TGTGCCAGCAGCGTAGAACAGGGCAATCAGCCCCAGCATTTT. V is TRBV9 and J is TRBJ1-5; a weak D match, TRBD1 (5 bases). Trimming removed 0 bases from V and 2 bases from J, with 6 bases in between. Germline CDR1 and CDR2: SGDLS and YYNGEE. The CDR3 has 14 amino acids.

This clone has just a few counts. V usage is TRBV3-1 (or the pseudogene TRBV3-2) and J usage is TRBJ2-2; no clear D. The germline V and J ends were trimmed by 1 base and 5 bases, with 5 bases remaining between them. CDR1 LGHDT and CDR2 YNNKEL come from the germline V gene (reference sequence). CDR3 length: 13 amino acids. CDR3 protein: CASSQVGTGELFF. The CDR3, as DNA: TGTGCCAGCAGCCAAGTCGGGACCGGGGAGCTGTTTTTT.